This record concerns one TCR beta chain sequence. This clonotype has more than one count but fewer than ten. Its antigen is still unknown. No base-level quality is on record; no much larger clone is a single base apart. Preparation of the library involved PCR. Sequencing was performed on an Illumina HiSeq 2500. Molecular barcoding was employed in the preparation of TCR libraries, with unique molecular identifiers being used to normalize TCRbeta repertoire quantification. The public reads were quality trimmed at Q25 with fastp and then assembled into clones with MiXCR by TCRdb, keeping productive beta chains. Rows are combined by CDR3 protein, so each entry shows the most common genes and DNA. The sample includes about 250,000 distinct CDR3 sequences, with more than 20% observed a single time. The biggest ten clones account for about 4.8% of the sample. Trimming at the junction amounts to 6 bases on V and 0 bases on J, and the germline ends lie 8 bases apart. CDR1 KGHDR and CDR2 SFDVKD are derived from the germline V gene. The CDR3 runs 14 residues from the cysteine to the phenylalanine. Just the 42-base CDR3 DNA is kept, in frame starting at base 1.

This sample is drawn from a study of T-cell reconstitution after alpha-beta-depleted transplantation in children (dated by TCRdb to between 2015 and 2016). Study-level background: T-cell immune reconstitution after TCRalphabeta/CD19-depleted allogeneic hematopoietic cell transplantation in children was quantitatively tracked in the study by means of TCR repertoire profiling. The investigation overall reported the following: Hyperexpanded clone frequencies declined over subsequent months; after one year, T-cell counts and TCRbeta diversity were mostly attributed to newly produced T cells. In some patients, the high TCRbeta diversity seen at day 60 was put down to recipient T cells and intrathymic progenitors that had survived conditioning. The apparently early recovery of alphabetaT-cell counts about two months after transplant reportedly depended on only several hundred rapidly expanded clones that came from non-depleted graft cells.

The intended sense of this specimen's treatment or condition label: allogeneic hematopoietic cell transplantation with graft depleted of TCRalphabeta T cells and CD19 B cells. TCRalphabeta/CD19-depleted allogeneic hematopoietic cell grafts were given to the transplant recipients, all of whom were children. The V gene is TRBV24-1 and the J gene is TRBJ2-1; a weak D assignment points to TRBD2 (5 bases agree). The sample in question was PBMCs, mostly from graft donor cells, obtained 360 days after TCRalphabeta/CD19-depleted stem cell transplant. This sequence was found in a female patient younger than 10 who had a stem cell transplant for congenital amegakaryocytic thrombocytopenia, so the T cells may come from the graft donor. The CDR3 protein: CATSRRDSYNEQFF. The nucleotides read TGTGCCACCAGTAGACGGGACTCCTACAATGAGCAGTTCTTC.